The 28 T cell receptor beta chains below were found in one sample sequenced in a study of monozygotic twins with inflammatory bowel disease. Using the 5' RACE reads, TCRdb records one entry per CDR3 protein without DNA. This sample's clone table lists around 220,000 distinct CDR3 sequences. Sequenced sample: blood. The receptors were sampled from a human donor with ulcerative colitis or Crohn's disease, or a healthy co-twin of an affected twin (not recorded which).

The chain joins TRBV20-1 to TRBJ2-5; TCRdb names TRBD2, which stays unverified in the absence of DNA. In germline, CDR1 is DFQATT, CDR2 SNEGSKA (reference sequence). This CDR3 region has 12 residues. The CDR3 sequence: CSARTSGETQYF.

The gene calls are TRBV12-3 or TRBV12-4 and TRBJ2-3. The CDR3 length is 14 residues. CDR3 residues: CASSLGGGTDTQYF.

The J gene is TRBJ2-7, the V gene TRBV6-5; TCRdb names TRBD2, which stays unverified in the absence of DNA. This CDR3 contains 15 residues. Germline V gives CDR1 MNHEY, CDR2 SVGAGI. CDR3 region: CASSYRGTTSYEQYF.

The chain has TRBV5-4 and TRBJ1-1; no DNA is available, so the TRBD1 call from TCRdb remains unchecked. Germline V gives CDR1 SGHNT, CDR2 YYREEE (reference sequence). The CDR3 length is 15 residues. CDR3 residues: CASSFGGRRDTEAFF.

This chain joins TRBV6-1 and TRBJ1-2; without DNA, the TCRdb call of TRBD1 cannot be checked. The CDR3 has 14 amino acids. Germline CDR1 reads MNHNS; CDR2 reads SASEGT. The CDR3 spells CASIGTGVGYGYTF.

CDR3 sequence: CASSQVGGELFF. The genes are TRBV5-6 and TRBJ2-2. Germline V lookup: CDR1 SGHDT, CDR2 YYEEEE. The CDR3 is 12 amino acids.

The chain is built from TRBV9 and TRBJ2-3; checking the TCRdb D call of TRBD2 is not possible without DNA. From germline, CDR1 is SGDLS and CDR2 YYNGEE. The CDR3 covers 15 residues. The CDR3 reads CASSVEALTTDTQYF. Full variable domain (remainder filled in from reference TRBV9 and TRBJ2-3): DSGVTQTPKHLITATGQRVTLRCSPRSGDLSVYWYQQSLDQGLQFLIQYYNGEERAKGNILERFSAQQFPDLHSELNLSSLELGDSALYFCASSVEALTTDTQYFGPGTRLTVL.

The gene calls are TRBV5-4 and TRBJ2-1; absent DNA, TCRdb's TRBD2 call cannot be checked. The CDR3 extends over 16 amino acids. Germline-derived CDR1 and CDR2 are SGHNT and YYREEE (reference sequence). The CDR3 reads CASSLFTSGGYNEQFF. Drawing the rest from reference TRBV5-4 and TRBJ2-1, the complete variable domain is ETGVTQSPTHLIKTRGQQVTLRCSSQSGHNTVSWYQQALGQGPQFIFQYYREEENGRGNFPPRFSGLQFPNYSSELNVNALELDDSALYLCASSLFTSGGYNEQFFGPGTRLTVL.

This chain links TRBV29-1 with TRBJ2-7. The CDR3 has 14 residues. Germline V gene data show CDR1 as SQVTM and CDR2 as ANQGSEA. CDR3: CSVELVGGSYEQYF.

The chain has TRBV10-3 and TRBJ1-2. The CDR3 length is 14 residues. Per germline, CDR1 ENHRY and CDR2 SYGVKD. CDR3 protein: CAISEYSANYGYTF.

The gene calls are TRBV20-1 and TRBJ2-3; the D call from TCRdb, TRBD2, cannot be confirmed without DNA. Germline assignment: CDR1 DFQATT and CDR2 SNEGSKA (reference sequence). The CDR3 spans 17 residues. The CDR3 protein is CSAGYFSAGGATDTQYF.

V and J are TRBV5-1 and TRBJ2-2; TCRdb's assignment of TRBD1 cannot be checked, as there is no DNA. The germline CDR1 and CDR2 sequences are SGHRS and YFSETQ. The CDR3 runs 12 residues. The CDR3 loop is CASRTGTGELFF.

V is TRBV11-2 and J is TRBJ2-7; the D gene TCRdb calls, TRBD1, cannot be checked with no DNA. Germline V CDR1 and CDR2: SGHAT, FQNNGV. The CDR3 spans 14 residues. The CDR3 loop reads CASSPQGKSYEQYF.

This chain connects TRBV5-1 to TRBJ2-1; TCRdb's D call, TRBD2, is unchecked because there is no DNA. Germline V lookup: CDR1 SGHRS, CDR2 YFSETQ. The CDR3 sequence is 15 residues long. Here the CDR3 reads CASSFLAGAGNEQFF. Looking up the rest from reference TRBV5-1 and TRBJ2-1 gives the full variable domain: KAGVTQTPRYLIKTRGQQVTLSCSPISGHRSVSWYQQTPGQGLQFLFEYFSETQRNKGNFPGRFSGRQFSNSRSEMNVSTLELGDSALYLCASSFLAGAGNEQFFGPGTRLTVL.

V is TRBV19 and J is TRBJ2-2. In germline, CDR1 is LNHDA, CDR2 SQIVND (reference sequence). CDR3 length equals 14 residues. The chain's CDR3 is CASNNGDDTGELFF. Complete variable domain (other parts from reference TRBV19 and TRBJ2-2): DGGITQSPKYLFRKEGQNVTLSCEQNLNHDAMYWYRQDPGQGLRLIYYSQIVNDFQKGDIAEGYSVSREKKESFPLTVTSAQKNPTAFYLCASNNGDDTGELFFGEGSRLTVL.

The V and J genes are TRBV12-5 and TRBJ2-1; with no DNA, the TCRdb D assignment of TRBD2 cannot be verified. The germline gives CDR1 LGHNT, CDR2 FRNRAP. This CDR3 spans 15 amino acids. CDR3 in amino acids: CASGLWASGVNEQFF. The full variable domain, rest sourced from reference TRBV12-5 and TRBJ2-1, is DARVTQTPRHKVTEMGQEVTMRCQPILGHNTVFWYRQTMMQGLELLAYFRNRAPLDDSGMPKDRFSAEMPDATLATLKIQPSEPRDSAVYFCASGLWASGVNEQFFGPGTRLTVL.

This rearrangement joins TRBV5-1 to TRBJ2-1; the TCRdb D gene call, TRBD2, has no DNA to confirm it. The germline CDR1 and CDR2 sequences are SGHRS and YFSETQ. This CDR3 comprises 16 residues. The CDR3 spells CASSWSAGISYNEQFF.

This chain connects TRBV18 to TRBJ2-7; checking the TCRdb D call of TRBD1 is not possible without DNA. Germline CDR1 reads KGHSH; CDR2 reads LQKENI. The CDR3 consists of 15 residues. The CDR3 sequence: CASSPGTGGSYEQYF.

J is TRBJ1-1 and V is TRBV3-1. This CDR3 has 13 residues. Germline V lookup: CDR1 LGHDT, CDR2 YNNKEL (reference sequence). This chain's CDR3 is CAGSHQTGREAFF.

This chain joins TRBV6-6 and TRBJ1-6. CDR3 length: 12 residues. CDR1 MNHNY and CDR2 SVGAGI come from the germline V gene (reference sequence). This chain's CDR3 is CASSPLETPLHF.

This rearrangement joins TRBV6-6 to TRBJ2-1; TCRdb indicates TRBD1, and absent DNA this call remains unverified. CDR1 is MNHNY and CDR2 is SVGAGI in the germline V gene (reference sequence). The CDR3 is 14 amino acids. The chain's CDR3 is CASSPQGFGNEQFF.

V and J are TRBV9 and TRBJ2-7; TCRdb gives TRBD1 as the D gene, but with no DNA this cannot be confirmed. CDR3 length: 15 residues. The germline gives CDR1 SGDLS, CDR2 YYNGEE. CDR3 residues: CASSVGGGFSYEQYF.

The gene calls are TRBV5-1 and TRBJ1-1; checking the TCRdb D call of TRBD1 is not possible without DNA. The germline V gene has CDR1 SGHRS and CDR2 YFSETQ. This CDR3 contains 14 residues. The CDR3 loop is CASSHAGTPYEAFF.

This rearrangement joins TRBV6-2 or TRBV6-3 to TRBJ1-1; TCRdb's D gene call, TRBD1, goes unchecked for lack of DNA. The CDR3 consists of 13 residues. Germline CDR1 reads MNHEY; CDR2 reads SVGEGT. CDR3 loop: CASSSSGTGTTFF.

The rearrangement joins TRBV9 to TRBJ1-2; without DNA, the TCRdb call of TRBD1 cannot be checked. The CDR3 runs to 16 residues. Per germline, CDR1 SGDLS and CDR2 YYNGEE. The CDR3 region is CASSPGWTGGNYGYTF.

The chain joins TRBV18 to TRBJ2-7; the D call of TRBD2 rests on TCRdb alone, since no DNA is present to check it. Germline CDR1 KGHSH, CDR2 LQKENI. This CDR3 comprises 14 residues. CDR3 sequence reads: CASSQRTDAYEQYF.

The chain uses TRBV5-1 and TRBJ2-1; TCRdb selects TRBD1, and the lack of DNA leaves this call unchecked. This CDR3 has 11 amino acids. Germline V gene lookup returns CDR1 SGHRS and CDR2 YFSETQ. CDR3: CASSFGGEQFF.

This sequence joins TRBV7-2 and TRBJ1-2. CDR1 SGHTA and CDR2 FQGNSA come from the germline V gene. The CDR3 sequence is 14 residues long. The CDR3 here is CANSLKSAGARYTF.